In its sample, the clone carrying this TCR beta chain was seen a few times. Its matching antigen is unknown. CDR3 length equals 14 residues. The germline CDR1 and CDR2 sequences are KGHSH and LQKENI. With 7 bases clipped from V and 7 bases from J, the junction kept 4 bases outside the gene matches. Through template switching, a universal primer site was introduced, and the cDNA contained unique molecular identifiers. TCRdb used MiXCR to reprocess the 5' RACE reads, holding one entry per CDR3 protein. The repertoire holds hundreds of thousands of distinct CDR3 sequences, 9% to 15% seen once, with around 1.5% in the top ten. The data stem from a study of identical twins. General study findings and limits: One should note that invariant MAIT and iNKT cells could partly confound zero-insertion analyses. Models underestimated TCR alpha sharing (out-of-frame) in monozygotic twins.

The donor group consisted entirely of healthy Caucasians. These same data were also listed under a study on yellow fever vaccine responses in identical twins.

The chain is built from TRBV18 and TRBJ2-1; TRBD2 matches at 13 bases. Specimen: PBMCs. The sequence was collected from a woman between 18 and 29 years old in good health. The CDR3 protein is CASFRTSGSNEQFF. For the CDR3, the DNA is TGTGCCAGCTTTCGGACTAGCGGGAGTAATGAGCAGTTCTTC.